This is a list of T cell receptor beta chains from one sample in a study of technical replicates of blood from a few donors. Some clones are missing from TCRdb's copy, which holds only in-frame ones; the method was immunoSEQ multiplex PCR. The profile shows approximately 73,000 clones, 90% to 95% of them singletons. Input material: T cells isolated from PBMCs. The receptor set was obtained from a human donor in good health. The CDR3 runs from the conserved cysteine through the conserved F or W. The D gene is left open where the match is weak. Rows may omit the clone size; those that give it use once, few, many or a size class.

clone size,J gene,V gene,D gene,CDR3 protein,CDR3 DNA
.,TRBJ1-2,TRBV29-1,.,CSVPGVYGYTF,TGCAGCGTCCCAGGGGTCTATGGCTACACCTTC
.,TRBJ2-1,TRBV4-1,TRBD2,CASMTSEAYNEQFF,TGCGCCAGCATGACTAGCGAGGCCTACAATGAGCAGTTCTTC
once,TRBJ2-5,TRBV6-1,.,CASSEQQAGRETQYF,TGTGCCAGCAGTGAACAGCAGGCGGGTAGGGAGACCCAGTACTTC
once,TRBJ1-2,TRBV14,TRBD1,CASSQRTGRMSGYTF,TGTGCCAGCAGCCAAAGGACAGGTCGGATGAGTGGCTACACCTTC
.,TRBJ2-3,TRBV5-5,.,CASSYISGGGTDTQYF,TGTGCCAGCAGCTATATATCCGGAGGAGGGACAGATACGCAGTATTTT
.,TRBJ2-7,TRBV29-1,TRBD1,CSVEGTGAGYEQYF,TGCAGCGTTGAGGGGACAGGGGCGGGCTACGAGCAGTACTTC
.,TRBJ2-1,TRBV11-3,.,CASSSRGQFF,TGTGCCAGCTCCTCCCGAGGGCAGTTCTTC
once,TRBJ2-1,TRBV9,.,CASSVADLGGGGIYNEQFF,TGTGCCAGCAGCGTAGCGGATTTGGGAGGAGGGGGCATCTACAATGAGCAGTTCTTC
.,TRBJ2-1,TRBV6-5,TRBD1,CASSYSREGAANEQFF,TGTGCCAGCAGTTACTCGAGAGAGGGGGCTGCCAATGAGCAGTTCTTC
.,TRBJ2-7,TRBV6-5,TRBD2,CASGLAGVVHEQYF,TGTGCCAGCGGACTAGCGGGAGTCGTCCACGAGCAGTACTTC
.,TRBJ1-5,TRBV28,.,CASSGVGLYSNQPQHF,TGTGCCAGCAGTGGGGTGGGACTTTATAGCAATCAGCCCCAGCATTTT
.,TRBJ2-3,TRBV9,TRBD1,CASSPRQGSSTDTQYF,TGTGCCAGCAGCCCGCGACAGGGATCTAGCACAGATACGCAGTATTTT
.,TRBJ2-2,TRBV19,TRBD2,CAISTRTSAGELFF,TGTGCCATAAGCACGAGGACTAGCGCCGGGGAGCTGTTTTTT
.,TRBJ2-6,TRBV4-3,.,CASGTARSGANVLTF,TGCGCCAGTGGGACTGCTCGCTCTGGGGCCAACGTCCTGACTTTC
.,TRBJ1-1,TRBV9,.,CASSFGENTEAFF,TGTGCCAGCAGCTTTGGAGAGAACACTGAAGCTTTCTTT
.,TRBJ1-2,TRBV28,.,CASSLGSYGYTF,TGTGCCAGCAGTTTAGGCAGCTATGGCTACACCTTC
.,TRBJ2-7,TRBV7-3,TRBD2,CASSPGLANEQYF,TGTGCCAGCAGCCCTGGACTAGCGAACGAGCAGTACTTC
.,TRBJ2-2,TRBV28,TRBD2,CASSFPDYSGTNTGELFF,TGTGCCAGCAGTTTCCCCGATTATAGCGGGACGAACACCGGGGAGCTGTTTTTT
once,TRBJ2-1,TRBV19,.,CASNKYREPYNEQFF,TGTGCCAGTAATAAATATCGGGAGCCCTACAATGAGCAGTTCTTC
.,TRBJ2-3,TRBV6-6,.,CASSYSQSTDTQYF,TGTGCCAGCAGTTACTCCCAAAGCACAGATACGCAGTATTTT
.,TRBJ1-1,TRBV7-3,TRBD1,CASSDSGGGSTEAFF,TGTGCCAGCAGCGACTCAGGGGGCGGGAGCACTGAAGCTTTCTTT
.,TRBJ2-1,TRBV4-2,.,CASSQPLLVPGDEQFF,TGTGCCAGCAGCCAGCCGTTACTAGTACCGGGGGATGAGCAGTTCTTC
.,TRBJ2-5,TRBV6-1,TRBD1,CASSGLGQGGAQRETQYF,TGTGCCAGCAGTGGATTAGGACAGGGTGGGGCACAACGAGAGACCCAGTACTTC
.,TRBJ2-7,TRBV14,.,CASSHAQGSEQYF,TGTGCCAGCAGCCATGCGCAGGGCTCCGAGCAGTACTTC
.,TRBJ2-7,TRBV5-1,TRBD1,CASSWTGGSYEQYF,TGCGCCAGCAGCTGGACAGGGGGCTCGTACGAGCAGTACTTC
.,TRBJ1-1,TRBV11-3,TRBD1,CASSLGGQGAIAFF,TGTGCCAGCAGCTTAGGGGGACAGGGGGCTATAGCTTTCTTT
.,TRBJ2-1,TRBV2,.,CASSGDGGNEQFF,TGTGCCAGCAGCGGAGACGGTGGCAATGAGCAGTTCTTC
.,TRBJ2-1,TRBV11-3,.,CASSMGLNNEQFF,TGTGCCAGCAGCATGGGACTGAACAATGAGCAGTTCTTC
.,TRBJ2-5,TRBV25-1,.,CASSEWRIDQETQYF,TGTGCCAGCAGTGAATGGCGGATAGATCAAGAGACCCAGTACTTC